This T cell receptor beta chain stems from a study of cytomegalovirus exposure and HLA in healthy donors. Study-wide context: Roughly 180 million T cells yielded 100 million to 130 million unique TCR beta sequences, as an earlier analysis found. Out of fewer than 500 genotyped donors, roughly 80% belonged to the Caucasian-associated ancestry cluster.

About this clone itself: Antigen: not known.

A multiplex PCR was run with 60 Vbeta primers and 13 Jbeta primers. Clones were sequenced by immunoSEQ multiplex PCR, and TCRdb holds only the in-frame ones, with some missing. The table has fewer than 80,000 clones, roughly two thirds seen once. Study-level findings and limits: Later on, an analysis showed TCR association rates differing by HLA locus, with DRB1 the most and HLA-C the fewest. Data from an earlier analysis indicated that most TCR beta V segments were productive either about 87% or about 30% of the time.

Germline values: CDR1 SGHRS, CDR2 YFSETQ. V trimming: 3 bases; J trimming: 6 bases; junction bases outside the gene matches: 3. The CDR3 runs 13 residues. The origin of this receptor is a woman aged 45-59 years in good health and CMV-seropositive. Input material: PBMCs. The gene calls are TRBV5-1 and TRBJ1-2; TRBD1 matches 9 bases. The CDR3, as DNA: TGCGCCAGCAGCTGGGGGACAGGGAATGGCTACACCTTC. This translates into CASSWGTGNGYTF.